Below, 5 T cell receptor beta chains from the same sample are listed, as sequenced in a study of cytomegalovirus exposure and HLA in healthy donors. Primers: 60 Vbeta forward and 13 Jbeta reverse. Method: immunoSEQ multiplex PCR; TCRdb's copy keeps in-frame clones and lacks some. Of about 120,000 clones detected, almost 85% appear once; the ten largest clones hold about 1.5%. The sample comprised PBMCs. The receptors come from a woman aged 18 to 35 in good health and CMV-seronegative.

V usage is TRBV5-1 and J usage is TRBJ2-5; 7 bases map to TRBD1. Germline V CDR1 and CDR2: SGHRS, YFSETQ. V shed 4 bases and J 5 bases; nucleotides not matched to a gene: 14. There are 16 residues in the CDR3. CDR3 DNA sequence: TGCGCCAGCAGCGCCGGACAGGATCATACGGGGGAGACCCAGTACTTC. This gives the protein CASSAGQDHTGETQYF. Drawing the rest from reference TRBV5-1 and TRBJ2-5, the complete variable domain is KAGVTQTPRYLIKTRGQQVTLSCSPISGHRSVSWYQQTPGQGLQFLFEYFSETQRNKGNFPGRFSGRQFSNSRSEMNVSTLELGDSALYLCASSAGQDHTGETQYFGPGTRLLVL.

The chain has TRBV18 and TRBJ1-3, with D unclear. The CDR3 has 17 residues. The V end was cut by 5 bases, the J end by 0 bases, with 17 bases between. Germline V CDR1 and CDR2: KGHSH, LQKENI. In nucleotides, the CDR3 is TGTGCCAGCTCAGCTAGAGTCGTTCTAGCCTCTGGAAACACCATATATTTT. Translated, it gives CASSARVVLASGNTIYF.

This clone was seen a handful of times. The rearrangement links TRBV5-1 to TRBJ1-1, with 7 bases aligning to TRBD1. The germline CDR1 and CDR2 sequences are SGHRS and YFSETQ. This CDR3 spans 13 amino acids. With 0 bases clipped from V and 8 bases from J, the junction kept 4 bases outside the gene matches. The CDR3 here is CASSLVGQEEAFF. For the CDR3, the DNA is TGCGCCAGCAGCTTGGTAGGACAGGAGGAAGCTTTCTTT.

The chain has TRBV4-3 and TRBJ1-3, with 7 bases that match TRBD1. Germline assignment: CDR1 LGHNA and CDR2 YSLEER. The CDR3 is made up of 15 amino acids. Trimming took 0 bases from V and 4 from J; bases not matched to a gene: 3. For the CDR3, the DNA is TGCGCCAGCAGCCAAGACTGGACAGGAGGAAACACCATATATTTT. Translated, it gives CASSQDWTGGNTIYF.

This clone was counted a few times. The V gene is TRBV5-1, the J gene TRBJ1-1; TRBD1 aligns across 7 bases. The length of the CDR3 is 14 residues. Germline CDR1 is SGHRS and CDR2 is YFSETQ. V shed 1 base, J shed 5 bases, and the junction held 5 bases outside the gene matches. In nucleotides, the CDR3 is TGCGCCAGCAGCTTGACGACAGGGAGAACTGAAGCTTTCTTT. It yields the protein CASSLTTGRTEAFF.